This TCR beta chain was obtained from a study of cytomegalovirus exposure and HLA in healthy donors. Turning to the study itself: Among the 300 to 400 donors who were genotyped, over 70% fell in the genetic ancestry cluster that is associated with self-reported Caucasian donors. Regarding the study as a whole: With high specificity and sensitivity, the classifier reportedly diagnosed cytomegalovirus status. Later examination showed HLA-associated TCR beta chains had greater clonal expansion than equally common others.

Comment on this clone: The antigen is not known.

The ends lost 2 bases at V and 2 bases at J; junction bases unmatched: 4. The CDR3 spans 15 residues. The germline gives CDR1 SGHTA, CDR2 FQGNSA. Researchers ran the PCR with 60 Vbeta and 13 Jbeta primers. TCRdb's table, derived via immunoSEQ multiplex PCR, lists solely in-frame clones and lacks some. The sample has fewer than 95,000 clones; around three fifths are singletons. J is TRBJ2-3 and V is TRBV7-2, with 7 bases fitting TRBD1. This sequence was found in a woman between 45 and 65 years old in good health and CMV-seropositive. The material sequenced was PBMCs. DNA for the CDR3: TGTGCCAGCAGCTTATGGGGACAGACCACAGATACGCAGTATTTT. It yields the protein CASSLWGQTTDTQYF. Using reference TRBV7-2 and TRBJ2-3 for the parts outside the CDR3, the full variable domain is GAGVSQSPSNKVTEKGKDVELRCDPISGHTALYWYRQSLGQGLEFLIYFQGNSAPDKSGLPSDRFSAERTGGSVSTLTIQRTQQEDSAVYLCASSLWGQTTDTQYFGPGTRLTVL.